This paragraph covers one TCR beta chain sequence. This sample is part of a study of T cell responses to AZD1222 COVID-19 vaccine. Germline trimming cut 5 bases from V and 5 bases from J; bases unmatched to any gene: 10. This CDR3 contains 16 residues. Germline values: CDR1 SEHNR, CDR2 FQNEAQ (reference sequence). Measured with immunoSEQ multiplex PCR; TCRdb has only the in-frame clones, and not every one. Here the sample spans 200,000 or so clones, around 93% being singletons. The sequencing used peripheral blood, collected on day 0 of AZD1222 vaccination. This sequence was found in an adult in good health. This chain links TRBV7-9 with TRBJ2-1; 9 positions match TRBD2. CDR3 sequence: CASSPGDGGRDNEQFF. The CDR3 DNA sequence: TGTGCCAGCAGCCCTGGTGACGGCGGGAGGGACAATGAGCAGTTCTTC.